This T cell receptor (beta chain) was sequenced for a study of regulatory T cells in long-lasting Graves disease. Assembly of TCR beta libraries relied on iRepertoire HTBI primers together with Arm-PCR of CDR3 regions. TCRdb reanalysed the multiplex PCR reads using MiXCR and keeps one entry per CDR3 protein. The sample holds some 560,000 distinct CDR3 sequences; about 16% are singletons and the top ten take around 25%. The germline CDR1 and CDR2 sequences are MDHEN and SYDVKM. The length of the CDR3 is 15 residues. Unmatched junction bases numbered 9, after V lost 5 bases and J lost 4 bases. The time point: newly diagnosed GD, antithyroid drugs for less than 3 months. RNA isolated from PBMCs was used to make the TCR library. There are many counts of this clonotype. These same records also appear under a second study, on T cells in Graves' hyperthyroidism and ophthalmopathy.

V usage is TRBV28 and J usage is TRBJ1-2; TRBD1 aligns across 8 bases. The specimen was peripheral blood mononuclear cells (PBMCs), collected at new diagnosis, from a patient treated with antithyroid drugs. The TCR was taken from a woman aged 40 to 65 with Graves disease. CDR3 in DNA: TGTGCCAGCAGTCCCCTGGGACAGGCTTTCTATGGCTACACCTTC. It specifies CASSPLGQAFYGYTF.